This is a list of T cell receptor beta chains from one sample in a study of cytomegalovirus exposure and HLA in healthy donors. Repertoires were generated with immunoSEQ multiplex PCR, while TCRdb's copy carries only in-frame clones and drops some. The sample lists almost 200,000 clones, around 80% occurring once. Sequencing used PBMCs. These receptors all come from a woman aged 25-40 years in good health and CMV-seropositive. CDR3s include the opening cysteine and the closing phenylalanine or tryptophan. Fields, in order: V gene, D gene, J gene, clone size, CDR3 protein, CDR3 DNA. D genes are given only for firm matches. A row's size may be missing; if present it is once, few, many or a size class.

V: TRBV5-6; D: -; J: TRBJ1-2; size: -; CDR3: CASSLGRYYGYTF; DNA: TGTGCCAGCAGCTTGGGCCGGTACTATGGCTACACCTTC
V: TRBV11-2; D: -; J: TRBJ2-2; size: once; CDR3: CASSLVVSGELFF; DNA: TGTGCCAGCAGCTTAGTCGTATCCGGGGAGCTGTTTTTT
V: TRBV29-1; D: -; J: TRBJ2-2; size: -; CDR3: CSGTQGDTGELFF; DNA: TGCAGCGGAACACAGGGTGACACCGGGGAGCTGTTTTTT
V: TRBV5-5; D: TRBD2; J: TRBJ2-1; size: -; CDR3: CASSLGSGRGGLNEQFF; DNA: TGTGCCAGCAGCTTGGGGTCGGGGCGGGGGGGCCTCAATGAGCAGTTCTTC
V: TRBV7-2; D: -; J: TRBJ1-5; size: -; CDR3: CASSSGVYSNQPQHF; DNA: TGTGCCAGCAGCTCAGGGGTTTATAGCAATCAGCCCCAGCATTTT
V: TRBV27; D: TRBD1; J: TRBJ2-4; size: -; CDR3: CASSAGTGVNIQYF; DNA: TGTGCCAGCAGTGCCGGGACAGGGGTGAACATTCAGTACTTC
V: TRBV9; D: -; J: TRBJ1-3; size: -; CDR3: CASSSRSGVSGNTIYF; DNA: TGTGCCAGCAGCTCTCGATCCGGTGTCTCTGGAAACACCATATATTTT
V: TRBV27; D: TRBD1; J: TRBJ2-2; size: -; CDR3: CASTPDRDNTGELFF; DNA: TGTGCCAGCACCCCGGACAGGGACAACACCGGGGAGCTGTTTTTT
V: TRBV9; D: TRBD2; J: TRBJ2-5; size: -; CDR3: CASSTTSGSWRVETQYF; DNA: TGTGCCAGCAGTACGACTAGCGGGAGTTGGAGGGTGGAGACCCAGTACTTC
V: TRBV5-1; D: -; J: TRBJ2-5; size: -; CDR3: CASSLDGGYQETQYF; DNA: TGCGCCAGCAGCTTGGATGGGGGCTACCAAGAGACCCAGTACTTC
V: TRBV28; D: TRBD1; J: TRBJ1-5; size: -; CDR3: CASSGPIRDRGGNQPQHF; DNA: TGTGCCAGCAGTGGCCCCATCCGGGACAGGGGGGGCAATCAGCCCCAGCATTTT